This TCR beta chain was sequenced for a study of molecular identifiers for immune sequencing clone quantification. Across the study: Four of five splits of RNA from 20,000 or 100,000 naive CD8 cells were sequenced in replicates.

Study observations and caveats: Jurkat TCR RNA spiked in from one cell reportedly remained identifiable amid about a million naive cells. In naive cells, clones above 20 RNA copies held under 1% of molecules, whereas in effector cells they held over 99%.

Both previously described methods and listed TCR primers were employed to make bulk TCR libraries. TCRdb recomputed calls from the PCR reads with MiXCR, one row per CDR3 protein. This table holds approximately 630,000 distinct CDR3 sequences, 25% found once. The CDR3 is made up of 13 amino acids. The V and J ends lost 3 bases and 3 bases respectively, with 8 bases between them. The V gene's germline CDR1 is LGHNT and CDR2 FRNRAP. The table lists this clonotype with many counts. The antigen is not known. The sequence derives from a human donor in good health. Some libraries in this study had Jurkat cell RNA spiked in. Sequenced sample: naive CD8+ T cells from blood, with Jurkat cell RNA spiked in. Subset meaning: FACS-sorted CD8+CD4-CCR7+CD45RA+ naive T cells. V gene TRBV12-5 combines with J gene TRBJ2-5; no definite D call. CDR3 sequence reads: CASGFSPEETQYF. The CDR3 DNA reads TGTGCTAGTGGTTTCTCGCCCGAAGAGACCCAGTACTTC.